These 20 T cell receptor beta chains share one sample of origin, sequenced in a study of cytomegalovirus exposure and HLA in healthy donors. PCR employed 60 Vbeta and 13 Jbeta primers. Profiling relied on immunoSEQ multiplex PCR, and the TCRdb table lists in-frame clones only, not all of them. Of about 200,000 clones in the sample, 82% were seen once. Material: PBMCs. These receptors all come from a woman in her forties or fifties in good health and CMV-seropositive.

This sequence joins TRBV20-1 and TRBJ2-3; D gene unclear. CDR3 length equals 10 residues. Looked up from germline, CDR1 is DFQATT and CDR2 is SNEGSKA (reference sequence). CDR3 sequence (DNA): TGCAGCAAATCCCAAGATACGCAGTATTTT. It yields the protein CSKSQDTQYF.

The gene calls are TRBV29-1 and TRBJ1-2; D perhaps matches TRBD1 (6 bases). The CDR3 runs to 12 residues. V dropped 1 base and J dropped 6 bases, with 9 bases sitting between them. Germline-derived CDR1 and CDR2 are SQVTM and ANQGSEA. The CDR3 reads CSVEGQVDGYTF. The CDR3 DNA reads TGCAGCGTTGAAGGACAGGTCGATGGCTACACCTTC.

V usage is TRBV7-6 and J usage is TRBJ2-7; 16 positions match TRBD2. This CDR3 contains 22 residues. The germline gives CDR1 SGHVS, CDR2 FNYEAQ. V dropped 1 base and J dropped 2; count of bases not matched to a gene: 17. DNA for the CDR3: TGTGCCAGCAGCTTAGTAGAGGGAACCGGGACTAGCGGGAGGGGAAAGGCCTACGAGCAGTACTTC. Its protein is CASSLVEGTGTSGRGKAYEQYF.

The V and J genes are TRBV5-1 and TRBJ2-7, with a possible D match to TRBD1 (6 bases). Germline CDR1 and CDR2: SGHRS and YFSETQ. The CDR3 contains 14 residues. V lost 0 bases and J lost 12, with 19 bases in between. The CDR3 spells CASSLDADRKQRYF. The CDR3 nucleotides read TGCGCCAGCAGCTTGGACGCAGACAGGAAACAGCGGTACTTC. Variable domain in full (rest from reference TRBV5-1 and TRBJ2-7): KAGVTQTPRYLIKTRGQQVTLSCSPISGHRSVSWYQQTPGQGLQFLFEYFSETQRNKGNFPGRFSGRQFSNSRSEMNVSTLELGDSALYLCASSLDADRKQRYFGPGTRLTVT.

V gene TRBV28 combines with J gene TRBJ1-4; no definite D call. With 4 bases removed from V and 5 bases from J, the gap between germline ends came to 20 bases. The germline V gene encodes CDR1 MDHEN and CDR2 SYDVKM. This CDR3 is built from 17 residues. Here the CDR3 DNA reads TGTGCCAGCAGTTCGCCCCCACCCAGACTCCTAAATGAAAAACTGTTTTTT. This sequence encodes CASSSPPPRLLNEKLFF. Based on the CDR3 plus reference TRBV28 and TRBJ1-4, the full variable domain is DVKVTQSSRYLVKRTGEKVFLECVQDMDHENMFWYRQDPGLGLRLIYFSYDVKMKEKGDIPEGYSVSREKKERFSLILESASTNQTSMYLCASSSPPPRLLNEKLFFGSGTQLSVL.

Of note for this clone: The same CDR3 can be traced to other DNA sequences in this sample. The chain has TRBV7-7 and TRBJ2-5; D unresolved. The CDR3 totals 13 residues. Germline values: CDR1 SSHAT, CDR2 FNYEAQ (reference sequence). Trimming stripped 0 bases from V and 3 bases from J, with 5 bases between. The CDR3 loop is CASSLATEETQYF. CDR3 DNA sequence: TGTGCCAGCAGCTTAGCAACGGAAGAGACCCAGTACTTC.

There are a few counts of this clone. The chain joins TRBV15 to TRBJ1-4, with D possibly TRBD1 on 5 matching bases. The V and J ends lost 1 base and 4 bases respectively, with 13 bases between them. Germline CDR1 and CDR2: LNHNV and YYDKDF (reference sequence). This CDR3 has 16 amino acids. CDR3 region: CATSRAPQVFNEKLFF. As DNA, the CDR3 is TGTGCCACCAGCAGAGCGCCACAGGTCTTTAATGAAAAACTGTTTTTT.

The chain couples TRBV7-9 to TRBJ2-7, with 7 bases matching TRBD2. The germline CDR1 and CDR2 sequences are SEHNR and FQNEAQ (reference sequence). Trimming removed 4 bases from V and 5 bases from J; junction bases left unmatched: 8. The CDR3 runs 14 residues. The CDR3 sequence is CASSSRLAPNEQYF. Here the CDR3 DNA reads TGTGCCAGCAGCTCCCGACTAGCTCCCAACGAGCAGTACTTC.

To note about this clone: The junction differs from germline at one of its ends, possibly a read error. This chain links TRBV4-3 with TRBJ2-6; possibly TRBD1 for D (5 bases). The germline gives CDR1 LGHNA, CDR2 YSLEER. The CDR3 is made up of 16 amino acids. The CDR3 sequence is CASSHLLYSGANGLTF. The CDR3 bases are TGCGCCAGCAGCCACTTACTCTACTCTGGGGCCAACGGCCTGACTTTC.

This clone was seen a single time. This chain's CDR3 is CASSTVSSGNTIYF. CDR3 in DNA: TGTGCCAGCAGTACCGTGAGCTCTGGAAACACCATATATTTT. This chain links TRBV21-1 with TRBJ1-3. TRBV21-1 is labeled a pseudogene. The length of the CDR3 is 14 residues.

This clone showed up just a few times. The junction departs from the called germline gene at one end, perhaps through a read error. The chain recombines TRBV7-9 with TRBJ1-2; 8 bases fit TRBD1. Germline CDR1 SEHNR, CDR2 FQNEAQ (reference sequence). CDR3 length equals 16 residues. The CDR3 coding sequence is TGTTCCAGCAGCGCCGGGGGACAGGCTAGGGACTATGGCTACACCTTC. It specifies CSSSAGGQARDYGYTF. Filled out from reference TRBV7-9 and TRBJ1-2, the complete variable domain reads DTGVSQNPRHKITKRGQNVTFRCDPISEHNRLYWYRQTLGQGPEFLTYFQNEAQLEKSRLLSDRFSAERPKGSFSTLEIQRTEQGDSAMYLCSSSAGGQARDYGYTFGSGTRLTVV.

This clone has only a few counts. The chain recombines TRBV7-2 with TRBJ2-3; 12 bases are shared with TRBD2. With V trimmed by 3 bases and J by 7 bases, 14 bases remained unmatched. Per the germline V gene, CDR1 is SGHTA and CDR2 is FQGNSA. The CDR3 extends over 18 amino acids. This CDR3 is CASSFPRTSGDMLYTQYF. The CDR3, as DNA: TGTGCCAGCAGCTTTCCTAGGACTAGCGGGGATATGCTTTATACGCAGTATTTT.

The chain carries TRBV6-5 and TRBJ2-7; possible D gene TRBD1, 5 bases. CDR3 size: 12 residues. In germline, CDR1 is MNHEY, CDR2 SVGAGI. The V and J ends lost 5 bases and 2 bases respectively, with 7 bases between them. CDR3 residues: CASSAGTYEQYF. CDR3 in DNA: TGTGCCAGCAGTGCAGGGACCTACGAGCAGTACTTC.

The chain carries TRBV7-9 and TRBJ1-4, with TRBD1 matching over 7 bases. CDR1 is SEHNR and CDR2 is FQNEAQ in the germline V gene (reference sequence). J gave up 3 bases and V 5 bases, and 9 bases lay outside the gene matches. The CDR3 spans 16 residues. CDR3 sequence: CASSGTPGQSNEKLFF. The CDR3, as DNA: TGTGCCAGCAGCGGAACTCCGGGACAGTCTAATGAAAAACTGTTTTTT.

The V and J genes are TRBV2 and TRBJ2-6; D remains ambiguous. This CDR3 region has 15 residues. V lost 4 bases and J lost 4, with 11 bases in between. Germline CDR1 SNHLY, CDR2 FYNNEI. The CDR3 reads CASSGEQVGANVLTF. The CDR3 coding sequence is TGTGCCAGCAGTGGAGAGCAAGTAGGGGCCAACGTCCTGACTTTC.

CDR3 coding DNA: TGTGCCAGCAGCCCCGGGACAGCCATGGAGCAGTACTTC. This codes for CASSPGTAMEQYF. V is TRBV7-9 and J is TRBJ2-7; TRBD1 agrees at 7 bases. The V and J ends lost 5 bases and 7 bases, in that order; junction bases with no gene match: 8. CDR1 is SEHNR, CDR2 FQNEAQ, per germline (reference sequence). This CDR3 is 13 amino acids long. Full variable domain (outside the CDR3, taken from reference TRBV7-9 and TRBJ2-7): DTGVSQNPRHKITKRGQNVTFRCDPISEHNRLYWYRQTLGQGPEFLTYFQNEAQLEKSRLLSDRFSAERPKGSFSTLEIQRTEQGDSAMYLCASSPGTAMEQYFGPGTRLTVT.

The chain employs TRBV27 and TRBJ2-3; 12 bases match TRBD2. The CDR3 spans 15 residues. Losses at the gene ends were 3 bases for V and 6 bases for J; bases not matched to a gene: 4. Germline V gives CDR1 MNHEY, CDR2 SMNVEV (reference sequence). Written as DNA, the CDR3 is TGTGCCAGCAGTTTGATGACTAGCGGGGGTGATACGCAGTATTTT. Translation: CASSLMTSGGDTQYF.

The chain couples TRBV5-1 to TRBJ1-1; 7 bases are a match to TRBD1. The CDR3 consists of 14 residues. Germline V gene lookup returns CDR1 SGHRS and CDR2 YFSETQ. The junction had 3 bases not matched to a gene; V was cut back by 3 bases and J by 1 base. The DNA of the CDR3 is TGCGCCAGCAGCTCCGGGACAGCGAACACTGAAGCTTTCTTT. Translated, it gives CASSSGTANTEAFF.

The chain joins TRBV11-2 to TRBJ1-6, with D unresolved. The ends were cut back, 4 bases at V and 9 bases at J, with 7 bases in the middle. Germline CDR1 reads SGHAT; CDR2 reads FQNNGV. The CDR3 covers 12 residues. CDR3 protein: CASSSFRSPLHF. The CDR3 nucleotides read TGTGCCAGCAGCTCGTTCCGTTCACCCCTCCACTTT.

The chain recombines TRBV10-2 with TRBJ2-7; D is possibly TRBD1 (5 bases). The V end lost 0 bases, the J end lost 5 bases, and 8 bases lay between the germline ends. Germline V lookup: CDR1 WSHSY, CDR2 SAAADI. The CDR3 totals 13 residues. The CDR3 loop is CASSESAGNEQYF. CDR3 DNA sequence: TGCGCCAGCAGTGAGTCAGCAGGGAACGAGCAGTACTTC.